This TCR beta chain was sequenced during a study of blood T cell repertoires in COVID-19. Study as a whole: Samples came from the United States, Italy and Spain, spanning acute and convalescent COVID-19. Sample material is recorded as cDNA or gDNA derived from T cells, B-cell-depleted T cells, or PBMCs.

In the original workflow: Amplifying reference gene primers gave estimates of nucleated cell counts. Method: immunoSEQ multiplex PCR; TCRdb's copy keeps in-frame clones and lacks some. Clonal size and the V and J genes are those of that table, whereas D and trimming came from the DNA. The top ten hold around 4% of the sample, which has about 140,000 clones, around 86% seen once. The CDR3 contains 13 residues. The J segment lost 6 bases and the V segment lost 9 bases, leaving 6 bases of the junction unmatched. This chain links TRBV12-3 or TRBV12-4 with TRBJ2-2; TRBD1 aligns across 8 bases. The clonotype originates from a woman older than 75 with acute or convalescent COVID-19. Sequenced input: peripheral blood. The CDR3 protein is CASGTGIAGELFF. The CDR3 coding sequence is TGTGCCAGTGGGACAGGAATCGCCGGGGAGCTGTTTTTT.